A selection of T cell receptor beta chains follows, all from one sample in a study of vaccination effects on CD4 cells after COVID-19. Their recognized antigens are unknown. Produced via immunoSEQ multiplex PCR; TCRdb's table is partial and in-frame only. Of around 22,000 clones listed, 76% were seen once; the top ten hold around 9.1%. Sequences were derived from CD4+ T cells from PBMCs cultured with HCoV-229E spike peptides, sampled after COVID-19 vaccination. These receptors were collected from a human donor who received a COVID-19 vaccine. CDR3s include the opening cysteine and the closing phenylalanine or tryptophan. The D gene is left open where the match is weak. Clone size, where shown, is once, few, many, or a class for clones that have expanded.

D	V	J	size	CDR3	DNA
.	TRBV27	TRBJ2-1	.	CATARNNEQFF	TGTGCCACCGCCAGGAACAATGAGCAGTTCTTC
.	TRBV5-1	TRBJ2-3	.	CASSLEGDTQYF	TGCGCCAGCAGCTTGGAGGGGGATACGCAGTATTTT
TRBD1	TRBV7-2	TRBJ2-7	once	CASSLSTGRNRMSAEQYF	TGTGCCAGCAGCCTCTCGACAGGGAGAAACCGAATGTCGGCCGAGCAGTACTTC
.	TRBV4-1	TRBJ2-7	.	CASSQDLSKYF	TGCGCCAGCAGCCAAGATCTTTCGAAGTACTTC
TRBD2	TRBV12-5	TRBJ2-3	.	CASGPRLAGDIDTQYF	TGTGCTAGTGGTCCACGACTAGCGGGAGATATAGATACGCAGTATTTT
TRBD1	TRBV18	TRBJ2-1	once	CASSTGQGAYNEQFF	TGTGCCAGCTCAACCGGACAGGGGGCCTACAATGAGCAGTTCTTC
.	TRBV3-1/TRBV3-2	TRBJ1-4	.	CASSQVTRGEKLFF	TGTGCCAGCAGCCAAGTGACTCGAGGAGAAAAACTGTTTTTT
.	TRBV5-1	TRBJ1-4	.	CASSPTSGNEKLFF	TGCGCCAGCAGCCCCACTAGCGGAAATGAAAAACTGTTTTTT
TRBD1	TRBV6-5	TRBJ1-1	.	CASSRGWTGGTEAFF	TGTGCCAGCAGCCGGGGTTGGACAGGGGGCACTGAAGCTTTCTTT
.	TRBV18	TRBJ2-5	.	CASSPSGVETQYF	TGTGCCAGCTCACCGTCGGGGGTTGAGACCCAGTACTTC
.	TRBV24-1	TRBJ1-2	.	CATSDLEDYGYTF	TGTGCCACCAGTGATTTGGAGGACTATGGCTACACCTTC
.	TRBV12-3/TRBV12-4	TRBJ1-3	.	CASSLAAGNTIYF	TGTGCCAGCAGTTTGGCCGCTGGAAACACCATATATTTT
.	TRBV27	TRBJ2-7	few	CASSLSQPYEQYF	TGTGCCAGCAGTTTGTCACAGCCCTACGAGCAGTACTTC
TRBD2	TRBV6-4	TRBJ2-3	once	CASSAAGEADTQYF	TGTGCCAGCAGTGCCGCGGGAGAAGCAGATACGCAGTATTTT
.	TRBV5-1	TRBJ2-1	.	CASSPPGLNNEQFF	TGCGCCAGCAGCCCCCCGGGCTTAAACAATGAGCAGTTCTTC
TRBD1	TRBV29-1	TRBJ1-4	.	CSALTGLNEKLFF	TGCAGCGCCCTGACAGGGTTGAATGAAAAACTGTTTTTT
.	TRBV5-1	TRBJ1-1	.	CASSSQTEAFF	TGCGCCAGCAGCTCCCAAACAGAAGCTTTCTTT
.	TRBV9	TRBJ2-5	once	CASSGTGGGGTQYF	TGTGCCAGCAGCGGTACAGGAGGGGGAGGGACCCAGTACTTC
TRBD1	TRBV10-1	TRBJ1-5	few	CASSGGTGGSNQPQHF	TGCGCCAGCAGTGGGGGGACAGGGGGTAGCAATCAGCCCCAGCATTTT
.	TRBV2	TRBJ1-6	.	CASSYSAGPLGNSPLHF	TGTGCCAGCAGTTACTCGGCAGGACCCCTCGGTAACTCACCCCTCCACTTT
.	TRBV19	TRBJ2-1	.	CASSIMGSSYNEQFF	TGTGCCAGTAGTATCATGGGTAGCTCCTACAATGAGCAGTTCTTC
.	TRBV5-1	TRBJ1-1	.	CASSLFREGDEAFF	TGCGCCAGCAGCTTGTTCAGGGAGGGGGATGAAGCTTTCTTT
TRBD1	TRBV29-1	TRBJ1-1	few	CSGRTGGDEAFF	TGCAGCGGTAGGACAGGGGGCGATGAAGCTTTCTTT